The next 12 T cell receptor beta chains were all read from a single sample in a study of CD4 T cells in relation to SARS-CoV-2 and coronaviruses. Using immunoSEQ multiplex PCR, the repertoire was profiled, and TCRdb retains in-frame clones only, with some absent. The sample lists approximately 64,000 clones, about 95% occurring once. CD4+ T cells from unexposed donors were obtained before the COVID-19 pandemic (2011-2018). Sequencing was done on a sample of naive CD4+ T cells from PBMCs. The subset was: naive CD4+ T cells isolated by negative enrichment. These receptors came from a human donor in good health.

J is TRBJ2-7 and V is TRBV19; a weak D match, TRBD1 (6 bases). The CDR3 is 15 amino acids. V shed 5 bases and J shed 4 bases, with 18 bases lying between them. Looked up from germline, CDR1 is LNHDA and CDR2 is SQIVND (reference sequence). The CDR3 loop reads CASSSWAVGQYEQYF. CDR3 DNA: TGTGCCAGTAGTTCCTGGGCGGTTGGACAGTACGAGCAGTACTTC.

The chain combines TRBV27 with TRBJ2-1; D unresolved. V was trimmed by 7 bases and J by 4 bases, leaving 20 bases between them. Germline V CDR1 and CDR2: MNHEY, SMNVEV (reference sequence). The length of the CDR3 is 16 residues. CDR3 sequence (DNA): TGTGCCAGCACGAGTTGGCAGACCCAGGCTTACAATGAGCAGTTCTTC. Translating it yields CASTSWQTQAYNEQFF.

The chain links TRBV7-3 to TRBJ2-1; 7 bases agree with TRBD2. Germline V CDR1 and CDR2: SGHTA, FQGTGA. The CDR3 totals 16 residues. V shed 1 base and J 1 base; nucleotides not matched to a gene: 4. This CDR3 reads CASSLKAAGSYNEQFF. The CDR3 DNA reads TGTGCCAGCAGCTTAAAGGCAGCGGGATCCTACAATGAGCAGTTCTTC.

This chain connects TRBV6-5 to TRBJ2-7; D tentatively fits TRBD1 or TRBD2 (5 bases each). Germline lookup yields CDR1 MNHEY and CDR2 SVGAGI. V was shortened by 6 bases and J by 5 bases, with 20 bases between the two germline ends. This CDR3 region has 15 residues. CDR3 nucleotide sequence: TGTGCCAGCAGGAGGGGTCCAGCCGCAGAACACGAGCAGTACTTC. Translated: CASRRGPAAEHEQYF.

CDR3 coding DNA: TGTGCCAGCAGTACAGGGCTCCAAGAGACCCAGTACTTC. This gives the protein CASSTGLQETQYF. The chain carries TRBV4-2 and TRBJ2-5; weak D call: TRBD1 (6 bases). The CDR3 is made up of 13 amino acids. The germline V and J ends were trimmed by 6 bases and 1 base, with 9 bases remaining between them. Germline CDR1 reads LGHNA; CDR2 reads YNFKEQ.

The chain is built from TRBV4-2 and TRBJ1-3; no clear D gene. The CDR3 sequence is 17 residues long. V was shortened by 0 bases and J by 0 bases, with 12 bases between the two germline ends. The germline CDR1 and CDR2 sequences are LGHNA and YNFKEQ. The CDR3: CASSQESGADSGNTIYF. Here the CDR3 DNA reads TGTGCCAGCAGCCAAGAGTCGGGAGCCGACTCTGGAAACACCATATATTTT.

The chain is built from TRBV28 and TRBJ1-6; D is undetermined. Per germline, CDR1 MDHEN and CDR2 SYDVKM. The CDR3 length is 14 residues. Trimming left V 2 bases short and J 8 bases short, with 10 bases between. The CDR3 region has the DNA TGTGCCAGCAGTTTACTCTGGGAGGATTCACCCCTCCACTTT. This sequence encodes CASSLLWEDSPLHF.

The chain combines TRBV5-4 with TRBJ1-2; D perhaps matches TRBD1 (5 bases). Trimming stripped 6 bases from V and 6 bases from J, with 15 bases between. The CDR3 has 13 amino acids. Germline CDR1 is SGHNT and CDR2 is YYREEE (reference sequence). The DNA of the CDR3 is TGTGCCAGCACCCCCGGCAGGGCGAATGGCTACACCTTC. Translating it yields CASTPGRANGYTF.

This rearrangement joins TRBV28 to TRBJ2-2; the D gene is possibly TRBD1 (7 bases). The V gene's germline CDR1 is MDHEN and CDR2 SYDVKM. Trimming cost V 6 bases and J 7 bases, with 18 bases left between them. The CDR3 is made up of 15 amino acids. CDR3 loop: CASSERTGGVGELFF. The DNA for the CDR3 is TGTGCCAGCAGCGAGAGGACAGGCGGGGTCGGGGAGCTGTTTTTT. Drawing the rest from reference TRBV28 and TRBJ2-2, the complete variable domain is DVKVTQSSRYLVKRTGEKVFLECVQDMDHENMFWYRQDPGLGLRLIYFSYDVKMKEKGDIPEGYSVSREKKERFSLILESASTNQTSMYLCASSERTGGVGELFFGEGSRLTVL.

This clone was observed a single time. The rearrangement uses TRBV7-9 and TRBJ1-6; 7 nucleotides agree with TRBD1. The CDR3 covers 14 residues. In germline, CDR1 is SEHNR, CDR2 FQNEAQ (reference sequence). V gave up 5 bases and J gave up 6 bases; unmatched junction bases: 4. The CDR3 DNA reads TGTGCCAGCAGCGGGGACAGAGTTAATTCACCCCTCCACTTT. Translating it yields CASSGDRVNSPLHF.

The genes are TRBV7-3 and TRBJ2-1; TRBD2 might be the D (5 bases). Germline V gene data show CDR1 as SGHTA and CDR2 as FQGTGA. V was pared by 3 bases and J by 6 bases, with 12 bases between. CDR3 length equals 14 residues. The CDR3 nucleotides read TGTGCCAGCAGCTTGGGTGCTAGCAGCAATGAGCAGTTCTTC. It encodes CASSLGASSNEQFF.

The chain combines TRBV7-9 with TRBJ1-6; 8 bases map to TRBD1. V trimming: 5 bases; J trimming: 7 bases; junction bases outside the gene matches: 7. Germline CDR1 SEHNR, CDR2 FQNEAQ (reference sequence). This CDR3 spans 15 amino acids. Here the CDR3 DNA reads TGTGCCAGCAGCCTGACAGGGGTTGGGAATTCACCCCTCCACTTT. It yields the protein CASSLTGVGNSPLHF.